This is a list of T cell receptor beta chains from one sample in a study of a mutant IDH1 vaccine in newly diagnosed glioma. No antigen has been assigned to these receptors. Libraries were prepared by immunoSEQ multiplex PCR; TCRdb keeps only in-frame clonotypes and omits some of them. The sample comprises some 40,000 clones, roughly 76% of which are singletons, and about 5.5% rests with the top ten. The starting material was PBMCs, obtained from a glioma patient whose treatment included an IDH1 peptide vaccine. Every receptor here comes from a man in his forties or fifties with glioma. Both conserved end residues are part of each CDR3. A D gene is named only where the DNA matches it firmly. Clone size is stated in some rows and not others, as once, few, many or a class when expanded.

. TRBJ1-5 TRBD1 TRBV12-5 CASGLVSGTGGQPQHF TGTGCTAGTGGTTTGGTTAGTGGGACAGGGGGTCAGCCCCAGCATTTT
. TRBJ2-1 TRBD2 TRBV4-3 CASSQDKHGLAANRGNEQFF TGCGCCAGCAGCCAAGATAAACACGGACTAGCGGCCAATCGGGGCAATGAGCAGTTCTTC
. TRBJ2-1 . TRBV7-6 CASSYDYNEQFF TGTGCCAGCAGCTACGACTACAATGAGCAGTTCTTC
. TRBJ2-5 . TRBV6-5 CASSQGGGGETQYF TGTGCCAGCAGTCAGGGAGGGGGTGGGGAGACCCAGTACTTC
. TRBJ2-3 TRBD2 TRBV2 CASSQGRGNSYTQYF TGTGCCAGCAGTCAAGGGAGGGGAAACTCTTATACGCAGTATTTT
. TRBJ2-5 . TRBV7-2 CASSADPGSLETQYF TGTGCCAGCAGCGCCGACCCAGGGTCGTTGGAGACCCAGTACTTC
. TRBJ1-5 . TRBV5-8 CASSLGRGGGNQPQHF TGTGCCAGCAGCTTGGGCCGGGGAGGGGGCAATCAGCCCCAGCATTTT
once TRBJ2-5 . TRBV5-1 CASGPGQETQYF TGCGCCAGCGGCCCAGGGCAGGAGACCCAGTACTTC
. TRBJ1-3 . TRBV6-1 CASIWSSSGNTIYF TGTGCCAGCATCTGGTCCAGCTCTGGAAACACCATATATTTT
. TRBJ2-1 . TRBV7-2 CASSPRVGIDVNEQFF TGTGCCAGCAGCCCCCGGGTGGGAATTGATGTCAATGAGCAGTTCTTC
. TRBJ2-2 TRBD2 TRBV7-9 CASSQGRAGGTGELFF TGTGCCAGCAGCCAAGGTCGAGCGGGGGGCACCGGGGAGCTGTTTTTT
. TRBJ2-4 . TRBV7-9 CASSPRHGTENIQYF TGTGCCAGCAGCCCCCGTCATGGGACGGAAAACATTCAGTACTTC
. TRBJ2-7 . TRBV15 CATSRDYPAGPYGQYF TGTGCCACCAGCAGAGATTATCCAGCAGGCCCCTACGGGCAGTACTTC
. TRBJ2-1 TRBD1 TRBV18 CASSPRTGNLRWDEQFF TGTGCCAGCTCACCAAGGACAGGGAATCTACGGTGGGATGAGCAGTTCTTC
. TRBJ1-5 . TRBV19 CASSAESSNQPQHF TGTGCCAGTTCTGCAGAATCTAGCAATCAGCCCCAGCATTTT
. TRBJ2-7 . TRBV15 CATSRSYEQYF TGTGCCACCAGCAGGTCCTACGAGCAGTACTTC
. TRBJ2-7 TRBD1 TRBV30 CAWSRDRAYEQYF TGTGCCTGGAGTAGGGACAGGGCCTACGAGCAGTACTTC
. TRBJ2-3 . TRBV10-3 CAISASSTGGTDTQYF TGTGCCATCAGTGCTTCATCGACAGGAGGCACAGATACGCAGTATTTT
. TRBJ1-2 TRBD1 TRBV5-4 CASSSQGAEGYGYTF TGTGCCAGCAGCTCACAGGGGGCTGAGGGCTATGGCTACACCTTC
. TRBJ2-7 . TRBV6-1 CASSVWEAYEQYF TGTGCCAGCAGTGTATGGGAGGCCTACGAGCAGTACTTC
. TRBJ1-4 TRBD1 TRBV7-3 CASSLYRGLGNEKLFF TGTGCCAGCAGCTTATACAGGGGTCTGGGTAATGAAAAACTGTTTTTT
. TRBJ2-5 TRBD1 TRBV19 CASSTGQANQETQYF TGTGCCAGTAGTACGGGACAGGCCAACCAAGAGACCCAGTACTTC